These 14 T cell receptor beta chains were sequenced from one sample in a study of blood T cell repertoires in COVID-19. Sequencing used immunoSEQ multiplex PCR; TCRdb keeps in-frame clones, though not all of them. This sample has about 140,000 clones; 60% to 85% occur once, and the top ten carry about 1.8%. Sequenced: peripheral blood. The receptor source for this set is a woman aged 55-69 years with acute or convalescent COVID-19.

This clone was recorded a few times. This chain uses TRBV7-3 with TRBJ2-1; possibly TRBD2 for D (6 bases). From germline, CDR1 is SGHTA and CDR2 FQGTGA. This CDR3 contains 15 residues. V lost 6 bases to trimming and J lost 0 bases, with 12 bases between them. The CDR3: CASSFGLSSYNEQFF. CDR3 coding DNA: TGTGCCAGCAGTTTCGGACTAAGCTCCTACAATGAGCAGTTCTTC.

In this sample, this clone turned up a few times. In DNA form, the CDR3 reads TGTGCCAGCAGTGAGACAGGGAATTCACCCCTCCACTTT. Translated, it gives CASSETGNSPLHF. The V gene is TRBV6-1, the J gene TRBJ1-6; 7 nucleotides agree with TRBD1. Germline lookup yields CDR1 MNHNS and CDR2 SASEGT. This CDR3 is built from 13 residues. Trimming took 3 bases from V and 7 from J; bases not matched to a gene: 0.

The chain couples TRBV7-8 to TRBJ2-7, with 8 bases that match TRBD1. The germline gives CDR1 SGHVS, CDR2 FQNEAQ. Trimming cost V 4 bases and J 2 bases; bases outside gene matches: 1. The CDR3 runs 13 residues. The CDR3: CASSSTGAYEQYF. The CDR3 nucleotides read TGTGCCAGCAGCTCGACAGGGGCCTACGAGCAGTACTTC.

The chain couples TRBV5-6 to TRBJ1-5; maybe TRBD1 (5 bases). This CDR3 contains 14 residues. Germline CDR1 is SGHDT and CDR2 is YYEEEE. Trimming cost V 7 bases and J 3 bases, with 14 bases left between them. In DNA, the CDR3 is TGTGCCAGCCGCTGGGGGGAGGACAATCAGCCCCAGCATTTT. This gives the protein CASRWGEDNQPQHF. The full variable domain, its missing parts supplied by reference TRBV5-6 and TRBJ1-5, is DAGVTQSPTHLIKTRGQQVTLRCSPKSGHDTVSWYQQALGQGPQFIFQYYEEEERQRGNFPDRFSGHQFPNYSSELNVNALLLGDSALYLCASRWGEDNQPQHFGDGTRLSIL.

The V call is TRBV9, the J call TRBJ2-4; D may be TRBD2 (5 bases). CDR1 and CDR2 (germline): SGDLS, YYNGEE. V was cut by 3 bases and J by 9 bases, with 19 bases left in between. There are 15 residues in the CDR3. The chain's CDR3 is CASSELLGVSSIQYF. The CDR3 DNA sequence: TGTGCCAGCAGCGAGCTACTAGGTGTGAGCAGCATTCAGTACTTC.

The CDR3 sequence is CASSEPGQKNTEAFF. The CDR3 coding sequence is TGCGCCAGCAGTGAGCCGGGACAGAAGAACACTGAAGCTTTCTTT. The chain employs TRBV10-2 and TRBJ1-1, with 7 bases matching TRBD1. In germline, CDR1 is WSHSY, CDR2 SAAADI. The trim removed 2 bases at V and 1 base at J, leaving 4 bases unmatched. The CDR3 totals 15 residues.

The CDR3 DNA follows: TGTGCCAGCAGCTTTGGACTAGCGGGAGAGACCCAGTACTTC. This gives the protein CASSFGLAGETQYF. The chain recombines TRBV7-8 with TRBJ2-5; 11 bases match TRBD2. Germline V gene data show CDR1 as SGHVS and CDR2 as FQNEAQ. The CDR3 sequence is 14 residues long. Trimming took 3 bases from V and 4 from J; bases not matched to a gene: 1.

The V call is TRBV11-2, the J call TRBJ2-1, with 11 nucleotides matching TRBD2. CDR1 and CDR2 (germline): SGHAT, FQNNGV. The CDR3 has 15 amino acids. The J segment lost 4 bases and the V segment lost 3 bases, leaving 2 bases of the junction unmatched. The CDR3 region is CASSFLAGGYNEQFF. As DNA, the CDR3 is TGTGCCAGCAGCTTTCTAGCGGGAGGTTACAATGAGCAGTTCTTC.

CDR3 nucleotide sequence: TGTGCCAGCAGCCCCCCAGGGTATGGCTACACCTTC. The encoded protein is CASSPPGYGYTF. This chain uses TRBV7-9 with TRBJ1-2, with TRBD1 as a possible D gene (5 bases). Germline CDR1 and CDR2: SEHNR and FQNEAQ (reference sequence). V dropped 5 bases and J dropped 5 bases, with 9 bases sitting between them. The CDR3 runs 12 residues.

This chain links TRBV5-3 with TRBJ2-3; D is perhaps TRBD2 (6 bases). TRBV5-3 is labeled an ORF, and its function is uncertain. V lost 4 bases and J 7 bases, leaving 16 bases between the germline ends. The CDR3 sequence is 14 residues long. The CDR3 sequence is CARSTPGGAHTQYF. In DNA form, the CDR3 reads TGTGCCAGAAGCACCCCCGGAGGGGCCCATACGCAGTATTTT.

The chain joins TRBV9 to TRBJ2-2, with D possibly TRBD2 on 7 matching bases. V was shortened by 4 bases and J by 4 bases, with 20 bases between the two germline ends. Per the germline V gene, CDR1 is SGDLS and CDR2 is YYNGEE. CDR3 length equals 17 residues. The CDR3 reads CASSFTQGGGGTGELFF. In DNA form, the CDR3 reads TGTGCCAGCAGCTTCACACAAGGGGGAGGGGGCACCGGGGAGCTGTTTTTT.

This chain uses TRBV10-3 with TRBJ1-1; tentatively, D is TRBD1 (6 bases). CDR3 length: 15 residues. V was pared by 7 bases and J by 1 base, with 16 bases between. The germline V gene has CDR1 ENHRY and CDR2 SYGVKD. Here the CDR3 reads CAIKSDRGANTEAFF. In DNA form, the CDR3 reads TGTGCCATCAAGTCCGACCGGGGGGCGAACACTGAAGCTTTCTTT.

CDR3 in DNA: TGCGCCAGCAGCGAAGCGACAGGGAGCAATCAGCCCCAGCATTTT. Translation: CASSEATGSNQPQHF. The chain carries TRBV5-1 and TRBJ1-5, with 7 positions matching TRBD1. The V segment lost 4 bases and the J segment 1 base; nucleotides outside the gene matches: 5. There are 15 residues in the CDR3. The germline V gene encodes CDR1 SGHRS and CDR2 YFSETQ.

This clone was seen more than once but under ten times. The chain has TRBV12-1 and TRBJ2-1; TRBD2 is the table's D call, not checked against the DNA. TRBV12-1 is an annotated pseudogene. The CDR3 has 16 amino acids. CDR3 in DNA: TGTGCCAGCAGCTTTTTAGTTTGGCGGTCCTACAATGAGCAGTTCTTC. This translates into CASSFLVWRSYNEQFF.